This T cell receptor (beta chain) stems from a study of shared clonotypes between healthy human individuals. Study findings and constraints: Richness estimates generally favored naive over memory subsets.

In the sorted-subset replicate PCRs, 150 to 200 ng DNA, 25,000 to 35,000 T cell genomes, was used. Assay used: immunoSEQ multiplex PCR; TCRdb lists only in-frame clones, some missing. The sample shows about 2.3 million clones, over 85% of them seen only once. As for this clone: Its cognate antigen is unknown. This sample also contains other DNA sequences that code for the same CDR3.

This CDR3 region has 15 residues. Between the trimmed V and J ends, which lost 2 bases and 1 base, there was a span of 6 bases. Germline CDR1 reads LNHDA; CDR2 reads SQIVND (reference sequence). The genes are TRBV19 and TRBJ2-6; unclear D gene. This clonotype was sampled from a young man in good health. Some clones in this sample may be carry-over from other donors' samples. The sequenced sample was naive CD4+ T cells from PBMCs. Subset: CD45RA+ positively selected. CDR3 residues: CASSIPGSGANVLTF. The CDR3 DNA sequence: TGTGCCAGTAGTATACCCGGGTCTGGGGCCAACGTCCTGACTTTC.